The clone carrying this T cell receptor beta chain was recorded once. These data are taken from a study of blood T cell repertoires in COVID-19. Study at large: Samples of COVID-19 (acute and convalescent) were obtained from the United States, Italy and Spain. T cells, B-cell-depleted T cells, or PBMCs provided the cDNA or gDNA that served as material.

The CDR3 is made up of 17 amino acids. Trimming removed 5 bases from V and 2 bases from J, with 18 bases in between. Germline CDR1 and CDR2: SGHAT and FQNNGV. In the study's own analysis: Reference gene primer amplification gave estimated nucleated cell counts. Using immunoSEQ multiplex PCR, the repertoire was profiled, and TCRdb retains in-frame clones only, with some absent. V and J calls and clone size are copied from that table; D and trimming were computed from the DNA. The data show approximately 130,000 clones, approximately 85% seen once. The specimen was peripheral blood. This chain connects TRBV11-2 to TRBJ1-4; D perhaps matches TRBD1 (5 bases). The receptor's source is a human donor in a cohort sampled during active COVID-19. CDR3 nucleotide sequence: TGTGCCAGCAGCACAACCCAGGGATTCACGACTAATGAAAAACTGTTTTTT. Translating gives CASSTTQGFTTNEKLFF.